The clone carrying this T cell receptor (beta chain) was seen at least ten times. Its matching antigen is unknown. TCRdb redid the calling of the 5' RACE reads with MiXCR, one entry per CDR3 protein. The sample gives roughly 40,000 distinct CDR3 sequences, around 10% of which show up once; just over 1.4% is in the top ten. This sample is part of a study of CD8 T cells in ankylosing spondylitis. General observations from the study: What seemed typical of ankylosing spondylitis blood was a TCR beta motif built from fewer than ten highly homologous variants. Certain motif variants had earlier been reported in reactive arthritis synovial fluid and blood.

The receptor comes from a male donor with ankylosing spondylitis or in good health (not recorded which). Sequenced sample: blood, either unsorted or a sorted T cell fraction (not recorded which).

As DNA, the CDR3 is TGCAGTGCGTACTGGCAAGGGACGGGACTAACTTGGGATGAGCAGTTCTTC. Protein sequence: CSAYWQGTGLTWDEQFF. This sequence joins TRBV20-1 and TRBJ2-1; TRBD2 matches at 7 bases. CDR3 length: 17 amino acids. Germline assignment: CDR1 DFQATT and CDR2 SNEGSKA (reference sequence). V lost 6 bases and J lost 8; bases outside the gene matches: 22.